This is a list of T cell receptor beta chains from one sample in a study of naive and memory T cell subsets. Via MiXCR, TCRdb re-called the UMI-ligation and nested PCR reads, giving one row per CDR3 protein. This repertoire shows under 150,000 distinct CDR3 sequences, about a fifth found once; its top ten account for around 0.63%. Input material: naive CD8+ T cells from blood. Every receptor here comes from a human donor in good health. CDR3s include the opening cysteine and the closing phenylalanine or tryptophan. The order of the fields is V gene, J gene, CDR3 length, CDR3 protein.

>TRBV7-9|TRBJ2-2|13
CASTEGGTGELFF
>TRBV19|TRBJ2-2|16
CASSIGGGRDTGELFF
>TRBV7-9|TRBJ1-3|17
CASSLGGALSSGNTIYF
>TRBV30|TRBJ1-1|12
CAWSEGNTEAFF
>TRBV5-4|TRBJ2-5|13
CASSLYNQETQYF
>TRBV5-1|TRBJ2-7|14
CASSLGRGSYEQYF
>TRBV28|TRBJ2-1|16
CASSLLTANAYNEQFF
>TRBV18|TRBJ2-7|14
CASTTGLESGEQYF
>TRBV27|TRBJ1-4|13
CASRSGVEEKLFF
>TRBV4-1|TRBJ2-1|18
CASSQEAGGPNAYNEQFF
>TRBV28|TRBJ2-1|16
CASSSGTASSYNEQFF
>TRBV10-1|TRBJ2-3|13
CASSEAGTDTQYF
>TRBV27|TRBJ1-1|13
CASMGRANTEAFF
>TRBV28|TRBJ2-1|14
CASSSWTSLHEQFF
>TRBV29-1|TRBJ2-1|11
CSSREGDEQFF
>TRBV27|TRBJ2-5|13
CASSFGWGRGQYF
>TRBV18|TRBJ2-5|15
CASSPPRQGRETQYF
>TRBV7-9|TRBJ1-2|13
CASSLAQNYGYTF